The clone carrying this TCR beta chain occurred a few times. No antigen is known for it. This CDR3 has 12 amino acids. CDR1 is SNHLY and CDR2 is FYNNEI in the germline V gene. Between the trimmed V and J ends, which lost 7 bases and 5 bases, there was a span of 8 bases. The entry originates in a study of long-term antiretroviral therapy in people with HIV. Broader study findings: Dominating the repertoire at all time points were the clones that expanded before ART. Narrower CDR3 length ranges marked HIV repertoires relative to controls.

Researchers ran immunoSEQ v3.0 at survey level. Target depth was roughly 35,000-55,000 T-cell genomes per sample. The method was immunoSEQ multiplex PCR; TCRdb's version includes in-frame clones alone and lacks a portion of them. The sample yields approximately 20,000 clones, 82% seen once. The chain is built from TRBV2 and TRBJ1-4, with D perhaps TRBD1 (5 bases). The sequences come from unsorted PBMCs, collected 0.5 years after starting antiretroviral therapy. This TCR came from a man between 18 and 35 years old with HIV. CDR3 protein: CASKRGNEKLFF. The DNA for the CDR3 is TGTGCCAGCAAAAGGGGAAATGAAAAACTGTTTTTT.